This TCR beta chain was identified during a study of neurological immune-mediated disorders. 5'RACE employing 10-nucleotide random UMIs yielded the cDNA. TCRdb redid the calling of the 5' RACE reads with MiXCR, one entry per CDR3 protein. The sample lists roughly 47,000 distinct CDR3 sequences; less than 5% were seen once. Only a few counts were recorded for this clonotype. This clonotype was obtained from a woman aged 60 to 75 with multiple sclerosis. Sequencing used PBMCs.

As DNA, the CDR3 is TGCGCCAGCAGCCAAGATGGGGCCGAGGACAGGGGAAACACTGAAGCTTTCTTT. Translated, it gives CASSQDGAEDRGNTEAFF. The chain couples TRBV4-3 to TRBJ1-1, with 9 bases fitting TRBD1. After removal of 0 bases from V and 2 bases from J, the junction contained 10 bases not matched to a gene. CDR1 and CDR2 from the germline V gene are LGHNA and YSLEER. CDR3 size: 18 residues.